The 21 T cell receptor beta chains given below trace back to one sample, sequenced in a study of T cell responses to AZD1222 COVID-19 vaccine. The table came from immunoSEQ multiplex PCR; TCRdb's copy has only in-frame clones and leaves some out. The sample holds about 200,000 clones, about 91% seen once. This specimen consisted of peripheral blood, obtained on day 0 of AZD1222 vaccination. The receptor set was obtained from an adult in good health.

The chain is built from TRBV14 and TRBJ1-1; D remains unclear. The V end was cut by 3 bases, the J end by 13 bases, with 21 bases between. The CDR3 length is 14 residues. Looked up from germline, CDR1 is SGHDN and CDR2 is FVKESK. The CDR3 nucleotides read TGTGCCAGCAGCCATGCGGGATCGAGGATTCGGGGTTTCTTT. Protein sequence: CASSHAGSRIRGFF.

Worth noting for this clone: The junction does not match germline at one end; this may be a read error. The J gene is TRBJ1-1, the V gene TRBV7-9, with D hard to call. The CDR3 totals 11 residues. Germline CDR1 SEHNR, CDR2 FQNEAQ (reference sequence). The CDR3 coding sequence is TGTACCAGCAGCCCCGGGCGTAGCGCTTTCTTT. Protein product: CTSSPGRSAFF.

The J gene is TRBJ2-2, the V gene TRBV12-3 or TRBV12-4; D ambiguous. The CDR3 extends over 13 amino acids. V dropped 3 bases and J dropped 1 base, with 3 bases sitting between them. CDR3 sequence reads: CASSLGNTGELFF. The CDR3 nucleotides read TGTGCCAGCAGTTTGGGGAACACCGGGGAGCTGTTTTTT.

The V gene is TRBV7-9, the J gene TRBJ1-2, with no clear D. This CDR3 region has 13 residues. With 1 base removed from V and 4 bases from J, the gap between germline ends came to 7 bases. The germline gives CDR1 SEHNR, CDR2 FQNEAQ (reference sequence). CDR3 coding DNA: TGTGCCAGCAGCTTAGGAGCGGCCTATGGCTACACCTTC. Translating gives CASSLGAAYGYTF.

The gene calls are TRBV7-9 and TRBJ1-2; D might be TRBD1 (6 bases). V dropped 3 bases and J dropped 4 bases, with 12 bases sitting between them. Germline V gene lookup returns CDR1 SEHNR and CDR2 FQNEAQ (reference sequence). The CDR3 extends over 14 amino acids. CDR3 in DNA: TGTGCCAGCAGCTTCGGGGGGGACACCTATGGCTACACCTTC. Translating gives CASSFGGDTYGYTF.

The V gene is TRBV15, the J gene TRBJ2-7; weak D call: TRBD1 (6 bases). In germline, CDR1 is LNHNV, CDR2 YYDKDF (reference sequence). This CDR3 is 13 amino acids long. V was trimmed by 5 bases and J by 2 bases, leaving 10 bases between them. CDR3 sequence reads: CATSERDTYEQYF. The CDR3 nucleotides are TGTGCCACCAGCGAAAGGGACACCTACGAGCAGTACTTC.

The chain has TRBV6-1 and TRBJ2-1; TRBD2 agrees at 13 bases. Germline trimming cut 2 bases from V and 5 bases from J; bases unmatched to any gene: 9. This CDR3 has 18 residues. Per the germline V gene, CDR1 is MNHNS and CDR2 is SASEGT. The CDR3 region is CASSEIRRTSGGDNEQFF. The CDR3 DNA follows: TGTGCCAGCAGTGAAATTCGGAGGACTAGCGGGGGAGACAATGAGCAGTTCTTC.

This rearrangement joins TRBV27 to TRBJ1-2; 9 nucleotides line up with TRBD1. V gave up 5 bases and J gave up 4 bases; unmatched junction bases: 2. The CDR3 sequence is 13 residues long. Germline V gene data show CDR1 as MNHEY and CDR2 as SMNVEV (reference sequence). The CDR3 reads CASSPGQGYGYTF. The CDR3 nucleotides read TGTGCCAGCAGTCCGGGACAGGGCTATGGCTACACCTTC.

The rearrangement links TRBV5-1 to TRBJ1-4; D gene ambiguous. The germline V and J ends were trimmed by 5 bases and 0 bases, with 8 bases remaining between them. The CDR3 is 14 residues long. From germline, CDR1 is SGHRS and CDR2 YFSETQ. The CDR3: CASRVGATNEKLFF. As DNA, the CDR3 is TGCGCCAGCAGGGTGGGCGCAACTAATGAAAAACTGTTTTTT.

This clone was detected only once. The genes are TRBV12-3 or TRBV12-4 and TRBJ2-7, with no clear D. The CDR3 is made up of 12 amino acids. Trimming pared 1 base from V and 4 bases from J, leaving 5 bases between. The CDR3 DNA sequence: TGTGCCAGCAGTTTAGGCCGTTACGAGCAGTACTTC. It is translated as CASSLGRYEQYF.

The chain has TRBV24-1 and TRBJ2-6, with 7 positions matching TRBD1. Germline V gene lookup returns CDR1 KGHDR and CDR2 SFDVKD. J lost 2 bases, V lost 4 bases, and 7 bases had no gene match. The CDR3 runs to 17 residues. The CDR3 coding sequence is TGTGCCACCAGTGACCGTTATGACAGGGCTGGGGCCAACGTCCTGACTTTC. Protein sequence: CATSDRYDRAGANVLTF.

The rearrangement links TRBV7-3 to TRBJ1-2; no definite D call. CDR1 and CDR2 from the germline V gene are SGHTA and FQGTGA. Trimming pared 0 bases from V and 4 bases from J, leaving 12 bases between. CDR3 size: 15 residues. The CDR3 DNA reads as TGTGCCAGCAGCTTAACGAGGATACCAGGCTATGGCTACACCTTC. It specifies CASSLTRIPGYGYTF.

This sequence joins TRBV6-1 and TRBJ2-7; D perhaps matches TRBD1 (6 bases). The germline V gene encodes CDR1 MNHNS and CDR2 SASEGT. This CDR3 spans 13 amino acids. V gave up 3 bases and J gave up 3 bases, with 9 bases separating them. The CDR3 region is CASSDRGSYEQYF. The DNA of the CDR3 is TGTGCCAGCAGTGACAGGGGCAGCTACGAGCAGTACTTC.

This clone showed up just once. The chain links TRBV11-2 to TRBJ2-1; D tentatively reads TRBD1 or TRBD2 (5 bases each). Germline values: CDR1 SGHAT, CDR2 FQNNGV. This CDR3 has 14 residues. V was pared by 1 base and J by 4 bases, with 8 bases between. In DNA form, the CDR3 reads TGTGCCAGCAGCTTAGCGGGGCGTTACAATGAGCAGTTCTTC. Translation: CASSLAGRYNEQFF.

J is TRBJ1-6 and V is TRBV30, with 8 nucleotides matching TRBD1. Germline CDR1 is GTSNPN and CDR2 is SVGIG (reference sequence). There are 15 residues in the CDR3. V lost 3 bases, J lost 6 bases, and 7 bases stayed unmatched. The CDR3 loop is CAWRGEGQANSPLHF. In DNA form, the CDR3 reads TGTGCCTGGAGAGGCGAGGGACAGGCTAATTCACCCCTCCACTTT.

The chain uses TRBV7-9 and TRBJ1-2; a weak D match, TRBD1 (6 bases). The CDR3 consists of 14 residues. The V and J ends lost 7 bases and 5 bases respectively, with 17 bases between them. The V gene's germline CDR1 is SEHNR and CDR2 FQNEAQ (reference sequence). CDR3 protein: CASTGQRAIYGYTF. CDR3 in DNA: TGTGCCAGCACAGGACAGCGCGCTATTTATGGCTACACCTTC.

The V gene is TRBV7-3, the J gene TRBJ2-3; 7 positions match TRBD1. J lost 1 base, V lost 5 bases, and 15 bases had no gene match. The CDR3 runs to 18 residues. CDR1 is SGHTA, CDR2 FQGTGA, per germline. This CDR3 is CASSDKRSLGGCTDTQYF. The CDR3 DNA is TGTGCCAGCAGCGATAAGAGGAGTTTAGGGGGCTGCACAGATACGCAGTATTTT.

This clone was detected a few times. The V gene is TRBV2, the J gene TRBJ1-2, with a weak D call TRBD1 (6 bases). Germline-derived CDR1 and CDR2 are SNHLY and FYNNEI. There are 17 residues in the CDR3. V gave up 7 bases and J gave up 7 bases, with 28 bases separating them. The CDR3 spells CASTDPGGKQGKIGYTF. The DNA for the CDR3 is TGTGCCAGCACCGACCCCGGGGGAAAACAGGGAAAAATTGGCTACACCTTC. The full variable domain, completed using reference TRBV2 and TRBJ1-2, is EPEVTQTPSHQVTQMGQEVILRCVPISNHLYFYWYRQILGQKVEFLVSFYNNEISEKSEIFDDQFSVERPDGSNFTLKIRSTKLEDSAMYFCASTDPGGKQGKIGYTFGSGTRLTVV.

This chain uses TRBV21-1 with TRBJ2-2; the table calls TRBD1, which could not be checked here. TRBV21-1 is labeled a pseudogene. CDR3 length: 16 amino acids. The CDR3 loop reads CASSPLGGQGTGELFF. For the CDR3, the DNA is TGTGCCAGCAGCCCCCTGGGGGGACAGGGGACCGGGGAGCTGTTTTTT.

This rearrangement joins TRBV27 to TRBJ1-1, with 7 bases fitting TRBD1. The germline CDR1 and CDR2 sequences are MNHEY and SMNVEV (reference sequence). The V and J ends lost 6 bases and 4 bases, in that order; junction bases with no gene match: 11. CDR3 length equals 15 residues. CDR3 region: CASSPRGQLVTEAFF. CDR3 sequence (DNA): TGTGCCAGCAGCCCAAGGGGGCAGCTCGTCACTGAAGCTTTCTTT.

V and J are TRBV6-5 and TRBJ1-2, with D maybe TRBD1 (5 bases). The CDR3 runs 13 residues. V lost 4 bases, J lost 5 bases, and 11 bases lay in between. Looked up from germline, CDR1 is MNHEY and CDR2 is SVGAGI. The CDR3 protein is CASSSHQGYGYTF. Here the CDR3 DNA reads TGTGCCAGCAGTTCCCACCAGGGTTATGGCTACACCTTC.